The following is a T cell receptor (beta chain) sequence with its context. This sample is drawn from a study of technical replicates of blood from a few donors. Sequencing was performed with immunoSEQ multiplex PCR; in TCRdb, only in-frame clones are kept and a portion is missing. Found here are roughly 85,000 clones, approximately 95% of them singletons; the top ten hold over 0.25%. This TCR was sampled from a human donor in good health. The specimen was T cells isolated from PBMCs.

In nucleotides, the CDR3 is TGTGCCAGCAGCCGCGGGGGTGAAAAGACCCAGTACTTC. Translated: CASSRGGEKTQYF. V is TRBV16 and J is TRBJ2-5, with 7 bases that match TRBD2. Trimming took 4 bases from V and 6 from J; bases not matched to a gene: 5. Germline V gene data show CDR1 as KGHSY and CDR2 as FQNENV. This CDR3 contains 13 residues.